One and the same sample provided the 24 T cell receptor beta chains below, sequenced in a study of chemoradiotherapy in HPV16-positive cancers. The assay was immunoSEQ multiplex PCR, and TCRdb's table has in-frame clones only and misses some. The table records some 30,000 clones, about 80% of them present only once. Sequenced here: blood, sampled from a patient who underwent chemoradiotherapy. Receptors were obtained from a human donor with HPV-associated anogenital cancer.

The J gene is TRBJ2-7, the V gene TRBV9, with D possibly TRBD1 on 6 matching bases. Trimming took 7 bases from V and 2 from J, leaving 25 bases between them. Germline-derived CDR1 and CDR2 are SGDLS and YYNGEE. The CDR3 is 17 residues long. As DNA, the CDR3 is TGTGCCAGCTCAAAAGCCGGACAGTCAATAACTACCTACGAGCAGTACTTC. Translating it yields CASSKAGQSITTYEQYF.

The chain combines TRBV14 with TRBJ1-2; 8 nucleotides agree with TRBD1. Germline CDR1 and CDR2: SGHDN and FVKESK. The CDR3 runs to 13 residues. Trimming removed 7 bases from V and 4 bases from J; junction bases left unmatched: 5. CDR3 nucleotides: TGTGCCAGCACCGACAGGGGAAGCTATGGCTACACCTTC. The encoded protein is CASTDRGSYGYTF.

The chain recombines TRBV4-1 with TRBJ2-1; TRBD2 matches at 7 bases. V trimming: 1 base; J trimming: 3 bases; junction bases outside the gene matches: 6. The CDR3 spans 16 residues. The germline gives CDR1 MGHRA, CDR2 YSYEKL. The CDR3 here is CASSQGGAGHYNEQFF. The CDR3 coding sequence is TGCGCCAGCAGCCAAGGCGGAGCGGGGCACTACAATGAGCAGTTCTTC.

This rearrangement joins TRBV9 to TRBJ1-3; possible D gene TRBD1, 5 bases. This CDR3 has 16 residues. CDR1 is SGDLS and CDR2 is YYNGEE in the germline V gene. V was cut by 4 bases and J by 8 bases, with 22 bases left in between. CDR3 loop: CASSRGVDLRRDTIYF. CDR3 nucleotide sequence: TGTGCCAGCAGCAGAGGGGTCGACCTAAGGCGGGACACCATATATTTT.

This clone occurred once. The chain is built from TRBV2 and TRBJ2-7; the D gene is possibly TRBD2 (7 bases). Trimming cost V 4 bases and J 6 bases, with 16 bases left between them. Germline V gene data show CDR1 as SNHLY and CDR2 as FYNNEI. The CDR3 is made up of 14 amino acids. For the CDR3, the DNA is TGTGCCAGCAGTGTCTGGGGGGCGGGGGCCGAGCAGTACTTC. Its translation: CASSVWGAGAEQYF. Combining the CDR3 with reference TRBV2 and TRBJ2-7 gives the whole variable domain EPEVTQTPSHQVTQMGQEVILRCVPISNHLYFYWYRQILGQKVEFLVSFYNNEISEKSEIFDDQFSVERPDGSNFTLKIRSTKLEDSAMYFCASSVWGAGAEQYFGPGTRLTVT.

The V and J genes are TRBV29-1 and TRBJ2-1, with 7 bases aligning to TRBD1. The CDR3 totals 12 residues. After removal of 7 bases from V and 6 bases from J, the junction contained 6 bases not matched to a gene. Looked up from germline, CDR1 is SQVTM and CDR2 is ANQGSEA. CDR3 DNA sequence: TGCAGCGGAGGGACAGTAGGCAATGAGCAGTTCTTC. This sequence encodes CSGGTVGNEQFF.

This clone was seen only once. V gene TRBV7-9 combines with J gene TRBJ1-1; no clear D. This CDR3 has 15 residues. Trimming pared 6 bases from V and 1 base from J, leaving 15 bases between. Germline-derived CDR1 and CDR2 are SEHNR and FQNEAQ (reference sequence). The CDR3 loop is CASRRREIGNTEAFF. The CDR3 DNA is TGTGCCAGCAGGCGAAGGGAAATTGGGAACACTGAAGCTTTCTTT.

The gene calls are TRBV6-6 and TRBJ2-5; 14 bases align to TRBD2. The length of the CDR3 is 16 residues. In germline, CDR1 is MNHNY, CDR2 SVGAGI (reference sequence). After removal of 6 bases from V and 2 bases from J, the junction contained 5 bases not matched to a gene. CDR3 nucleotides: TGTGCCAGCAGCCGAGGACTAGCGGGGGGTCAAGAGACCCAGTACTTC. It encodes CASSRGLAGGQETQYF.

The chain joins TRBV2 to TRBJ1-3; D perhaps matches TRBD1 (5 bases). V was trimmed by 5 bases and J by 1 base, leaving 9 bases between them. Per the germline V gene, CDR1 is SNHLY and CDR2 is FYNNEI. CDR3 length: 14 amino acids. CDR3 in amino acids: CASSTGESGNTIYF. In DNA form, the CDR3 reads TGTGCCAGCAGTACGGGGGAGTCTGGAAACACCATATATTTT. The entire variable domain, with the rest obtained from reference TRBV2 and TRBJ1-3, is as follows: EPEVTQTPSHQVTQMGQEVILRCVPISNHLYFYWYRQILGQKVEFLVSFYNNEISEKSEIFDDQFSVERPDGSNFTLKIRSTKLEDSAMYFCASSTGESGNTIYFGEGSWLTVV.

The chain employs TRBV5-6 and TRBJ1-5; D may be TRBD1 (5 bases). V gave up 4 bases and J gave up 4 bases, with 15 bases separating them. This CDR3 contains 15 residues. The germline V gene has CDR1 SGHDT and CDR2 YYEEEE. The CDR3 DNA is TGTGCCAGCAGCCCAGACGGGGGTCGAAATCAGCCCCAGCATTTT. Protein product: CASSPDGGRNQPQHF.

This chain joins TRBV5-8 and TRBJ2-1; D gene uncertain. Per the germline V gene, CDR1 is SGHTS and CDR2 is YDEGEE. Trimming stripped 1 base from V and 6 bases from J, with 14 bases between. The CDR3 runs 15 residues. The CDR3 DNA reads TGTGCCAGCAGCTTGCCGGAGAGGACGCCCAATGAGCAGTTCTTC. This gives the protein CASSLPERTPNEQFF.

The chain carries TRBV30 and TRBJ2-7, with D tentatively TRBD1 (6 bases). This CDR3 comprises 14 residues. Germline V gene lookup returns CDR1 GTSNPN and CDR2 SVGIG (reference sequence). V was cut by 3 bases and J by 5 bases, with 17 bases left in between. For the CDR3, the DNA is TGTGCCTGGAGGTCAGGGGTTGGTTTTGACGAGCAGTACTTC. Its protein product is CAWRSGVGFDEQYF.

This clone turned up a few times. The chain couples TRBV7-2 to TRBJ2-5; possibly TRBD1 for D (7 bases). V was clipped by 5 bases and J by 1 base, with 11 bases between them. Per the germline V gene, CDR1 is SGHTA and CDR2 is FQGNSA. The CDR3 extends over 14 amino acids. CDR3 nucleotide sequence: TGTGCCAGCAGCCTCCAGGGGGGCCAAGAGACCCAGTACTTC. As protein: CASSLQGGQETQYF.

The rearrangement links TRBV6-1 to TRBJ2-7; no clear D. This CDR3 region has 14 residues. The germline CDR1 and CDR2 sequences are MNHNS and SASEGT. The germline V and J ends were trimmed by 5 bases and 3 bases, with 14 bases remaining between them. CDR3 nucleotide sequence: TGTGCCAGCAGTCTTGCAGGCCAAAACTACGAGCAGTACTTC. It yields the protein CASSLAGQNYEQYF.

The chain uses TRBV18 and TRBJ2-5; no clear D. Trimming stripped 0 bases from V and 2 bases from J, with 1 base between. Germline V gene data show CDR1 as KGHSH and CDR2 as LQKENI. The CDR3 totals 12 residues. The CDR3 is CASSPPQETQYF. CDR3 sequence (DNA): TGTGCCAGCTCACCACCGCAAGAGACCCAGTACTTC.

V and J are TRBV6-8 and TRBJ2-1, with D possibly being TRBD2 (5 bases). The CDR3 contains 14 residues. CDR1 is MNHGY and CDR2 is SAAAGT in the germline V gene. V was shortened by 8 bases and J by 4 bases, with 15 bases between the two germline ends. CDR3 in DNA: TGTGCCAGCCCGGCCCCCGAGGGTTACAATGAGCAGTTCTTC. This translates into CASPAPEGYNEQFF.

This clone occurred a few times. The chain employs TRBV27 and TRBJ1-5; maybe TRBD1 (5 bases). The germline V gene encodes CDR1 MNHEY and CDR2 SMNVEV (reference sequence). This CDR3 is built from 14 residues. The ends were cut back, 5 bases at V and 5 bases at J, with 13 bases in the middle. CDR3 in amino acids: CASSPQGYYQPQHF. The CDR3 DNA follows: TGTGCCAGCAGTCCCCAGGGTTACTATCAGCCCCAGCATTTT.

This chain joins TRBV11-2 and TRBJ2-3; 9 bases align to TRBD2. Per the germline V gene, CDR1 is SGHAT and CDR2 is FQNNGV. The CDR3 is made up of 17 amino acids. Germline trimming cut 2 bases from V and 5 bases from J; bases unmatched to any gene: 11. The CDR3 nucleotides are TGTGCCAGCAGCTTAATAGGTAGCGGGGGAGGACAAGATACGCAGTATTTT. Its protein is CASSLIGSGGGQDTQYF.

The chain joins TRBV18 to TRBJ2-3; 8 bases are a match to TRBD2. V trimming: 2 bases; J trimming: 1 base; junction bases outside the gene matches: 2. In germline, CDR1 is KGHSH, CDR2 LQKENI. The CDR3 totals 15 residues. CDR3 loop: CASSPWRGGTDTQYF. The CDR3 DNA sequence: TGTGCCAGCTCACCATGGCGGGGGGGCACAGATACGCAGTATTTT.

V is TRBV19 and J is TRBJ2-7; TRBD1 matches at 7 bases. There are 14 residues in the CDR3. V shed 4 bases, J shed 3 bases, and the junction held 6 bases outside the gene matches. CDR1 and CDR2 from the germline V gene are LNHDA and SQIVND (reference sequence). In DNA, the CDR3 is TGTGCCAGTAGTAAACAGGGGAGAGACTACGAGCAGTACTTC. As protein: CASSKQGRDYEQYF.

This rearrangement joins TRBV14 to TRBJ1-6, with D possibly matching TRBD1 (5 bases). With 4 bases removed from V and 0 bases from J, the gap between germline ends came to 10 bases. CDR1 and CDR2 (germline): SGHDN, FVKESK. This CDR3 comprises 16 residues. The chain's CDR3 is CASSRQGSSYNSPLHF. DNA of the CDR3: TGTGCCAGCAGCCGTCAGGGTAGCTCCTATAATTCACCCCTCCACTTT.

V is TRBV27 and J is TRBJ2-7; TRBD2 is a possible D gene (6 bases). Germline-derived CDR1 and CDR2 are MNHEY and SMNVEV (reference sequence). The ends were cut back, 5 bases at V and 0 bases at J, with 14 bases in the middle. CDR3 length: 15 residues. The CDR3 sequence: CASSQNSGFSYEQYF. CDR3 DNA sequence: TGTGCCAGCAGTCAAAATAGCGGCTTCTCCTACGAGCAGTACTTC.

This clone occurred once. The gene calls are TRBV20-1 and TRBJ1-2; TRBD1 is a possible D gene (5 bases). This CDR3 contains 11 residues. Germline V gene sequence: CDR1 DFQATT, CDR2 SNEGSKA (reference sequence). The CDR3 coding sequence is TGCGCCTGGGGCGGTGGCTATGGCTACACCTTC. Its protein product is CAWGGGYGYTF.

The CDR3 region is CAWRVPGQGAYEQYF. In DNA, the CDR3 is TGTGCCTGGAGGGTCCCGGGACAGGGAGCCTACGAGCAGTACTTC. This chain joins TRBV30 and TRBJ2-7, with 9 bases identical to TRBD1. The CDR3 loop spans 15 amino acids. Per germline, CDR1 GTSNPN and CDR2 SVGIG (reference sequence). V lost 3 bases to trimming and J lost 2 bases; unmatched junction nucleotides: 8.